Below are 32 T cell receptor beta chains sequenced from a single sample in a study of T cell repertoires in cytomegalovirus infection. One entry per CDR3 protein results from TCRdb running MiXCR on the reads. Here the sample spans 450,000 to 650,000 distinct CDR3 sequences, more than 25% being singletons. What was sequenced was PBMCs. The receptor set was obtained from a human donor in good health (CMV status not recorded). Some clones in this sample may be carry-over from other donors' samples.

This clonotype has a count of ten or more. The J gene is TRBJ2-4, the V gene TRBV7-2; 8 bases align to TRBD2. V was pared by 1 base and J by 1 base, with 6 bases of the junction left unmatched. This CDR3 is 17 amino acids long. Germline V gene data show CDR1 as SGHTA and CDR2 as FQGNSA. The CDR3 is CASSLVGGRFAKNIQYF. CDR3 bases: TGTGCCAGCAGCTTAGTAGGCGGGAGGTTTGCCAAAAACATTCAGTACTTC.

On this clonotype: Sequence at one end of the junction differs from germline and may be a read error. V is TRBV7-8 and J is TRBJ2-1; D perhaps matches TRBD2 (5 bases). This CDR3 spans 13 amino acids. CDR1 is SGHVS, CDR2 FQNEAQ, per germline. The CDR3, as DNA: TGTGCCAGCAGCCTAGCTAGGAACAATGAGCAGTTCTTC. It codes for CASSLARNNEQFF.

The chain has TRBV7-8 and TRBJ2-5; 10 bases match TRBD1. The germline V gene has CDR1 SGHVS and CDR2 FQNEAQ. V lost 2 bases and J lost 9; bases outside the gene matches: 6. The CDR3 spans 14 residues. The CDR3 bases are TGTGCCAGCAGCTTACTCCGGGACAGGGGACCCCAGTACTTC. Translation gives CASSLLRDRGPQYF.

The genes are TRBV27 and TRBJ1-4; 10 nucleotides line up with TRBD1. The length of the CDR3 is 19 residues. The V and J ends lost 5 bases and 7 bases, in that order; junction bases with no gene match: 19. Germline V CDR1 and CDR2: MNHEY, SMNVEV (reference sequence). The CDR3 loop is CASSTGTGVNLRASEKLFF. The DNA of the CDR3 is TGTGCCAGCAGTACCGGGACAGGGGTGAATTTAAGGGCGAGTGAAAAACTGTTTTTT.

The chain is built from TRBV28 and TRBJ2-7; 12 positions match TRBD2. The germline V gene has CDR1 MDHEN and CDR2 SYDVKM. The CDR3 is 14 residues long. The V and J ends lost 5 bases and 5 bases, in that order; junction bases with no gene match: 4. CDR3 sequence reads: CASSRLAGAHEQYF. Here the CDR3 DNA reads TGTGCCAGCAGTCGACTAGCGGGAGCACACGAGCAGTACTTC.

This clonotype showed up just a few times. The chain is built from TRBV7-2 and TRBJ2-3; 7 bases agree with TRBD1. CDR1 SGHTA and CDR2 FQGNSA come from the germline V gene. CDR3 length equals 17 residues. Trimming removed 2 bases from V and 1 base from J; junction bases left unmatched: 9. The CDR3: CASSLFQQGSGTDTQYF. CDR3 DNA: TGTGCCAGCAGCTTATTTCAACAGGGGAGTGGCACAGATACGCAGTATTTT.

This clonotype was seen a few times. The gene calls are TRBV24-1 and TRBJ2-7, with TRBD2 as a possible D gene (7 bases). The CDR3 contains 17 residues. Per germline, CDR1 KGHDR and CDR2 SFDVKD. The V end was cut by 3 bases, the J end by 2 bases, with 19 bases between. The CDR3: CATSDTPPQRDTYEQYF. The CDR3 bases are TGTGCCACCAGTGATACACCTCCGCAGCGGGACACCTACGAGCAGTACTTC.

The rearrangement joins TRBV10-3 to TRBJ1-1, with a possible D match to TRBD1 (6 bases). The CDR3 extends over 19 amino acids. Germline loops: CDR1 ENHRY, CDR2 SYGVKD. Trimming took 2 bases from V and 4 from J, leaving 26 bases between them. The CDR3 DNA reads TGTGCCATCAGTGAGACTTTGACAGGCGGGGTTACGGGGAGCACTGAAGCTTTCTTT. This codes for CAISETLTGGVTGSTEAFF.

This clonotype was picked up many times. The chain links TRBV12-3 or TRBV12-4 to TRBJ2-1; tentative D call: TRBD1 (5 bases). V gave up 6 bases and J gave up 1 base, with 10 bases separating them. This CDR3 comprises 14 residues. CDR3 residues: CASSPTVSYNEQFF. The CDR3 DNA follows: TGTGCCAGCAGCCCGACAGTGTCCTACAATGAGCAGTTCTTC.

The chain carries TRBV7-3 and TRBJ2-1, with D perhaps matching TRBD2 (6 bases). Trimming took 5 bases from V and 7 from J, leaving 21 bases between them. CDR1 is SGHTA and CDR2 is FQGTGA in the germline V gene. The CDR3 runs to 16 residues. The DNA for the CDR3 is TGTGCCAGCAGCCGGGGGTCTGCGGGCCCCCTGAATGAGCAGTTCTTC. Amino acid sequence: CASSRGSAGPLNEQFF.

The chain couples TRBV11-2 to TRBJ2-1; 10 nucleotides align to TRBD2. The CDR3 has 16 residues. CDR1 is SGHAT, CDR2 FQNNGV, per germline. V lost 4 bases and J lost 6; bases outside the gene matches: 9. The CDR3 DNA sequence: TGTGCCAGCAGCTCACCTCTAGCGGGAGCGGGCAATGAGCAGTTCTTC. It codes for CASSSPLAGAGNEQFF.

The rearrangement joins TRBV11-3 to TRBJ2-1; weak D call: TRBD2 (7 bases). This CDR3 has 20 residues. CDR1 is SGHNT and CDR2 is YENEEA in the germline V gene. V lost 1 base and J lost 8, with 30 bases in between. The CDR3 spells CASSLGGGFIGAGERDEQFF. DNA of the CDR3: TGTGCCAGCAGCTTAGGGGGGGGCTTTATTGGTGCGGGAGAAAGGGATGAGCAGTTCTTC.

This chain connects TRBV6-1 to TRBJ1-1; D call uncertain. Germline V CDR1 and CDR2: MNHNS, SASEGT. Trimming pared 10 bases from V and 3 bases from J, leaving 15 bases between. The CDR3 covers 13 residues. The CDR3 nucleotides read TGTGCCACTATCCGGACGGCTCACACTGAAGCTTTCTTT. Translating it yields CATIRTAHTEAFF.

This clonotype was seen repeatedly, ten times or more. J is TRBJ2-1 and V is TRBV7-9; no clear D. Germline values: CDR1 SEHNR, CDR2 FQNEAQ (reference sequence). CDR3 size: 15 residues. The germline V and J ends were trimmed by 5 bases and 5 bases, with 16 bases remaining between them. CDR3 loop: CASSPYRRDDNEQFF. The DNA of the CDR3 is TGTGCCAGCAGCCCCTACCGACGAGACGACAATGAGCAGTTCTTC.

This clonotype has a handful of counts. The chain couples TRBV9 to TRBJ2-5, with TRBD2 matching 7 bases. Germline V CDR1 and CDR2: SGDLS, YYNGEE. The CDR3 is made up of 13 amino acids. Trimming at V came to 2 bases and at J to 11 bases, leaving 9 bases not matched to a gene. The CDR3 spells CASSVAGAGGQYF. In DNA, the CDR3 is TGTGCCAGCAGCGTTGCGGGAGCTGGGGGGCAGTACTTC.

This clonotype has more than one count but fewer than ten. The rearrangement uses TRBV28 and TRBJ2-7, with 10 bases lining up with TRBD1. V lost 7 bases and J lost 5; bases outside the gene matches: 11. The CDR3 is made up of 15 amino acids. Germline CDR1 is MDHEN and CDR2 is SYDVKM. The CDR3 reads CASNNRDRGWHEQYF. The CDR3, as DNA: TGTGCCAGCAACAACCGGGACAGGGGATGGCACGAGCAGTACTTC.

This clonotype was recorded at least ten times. DNA of the CDR3: TGCGCCAGCAGCCAAGATGAGTGGGAGACCCAGTACTTC. This sequence encodes CASSQDEWETQYF. The gene calls are TRBV4-1 and TRBJ2-5; D gene unclear. The CDR3 is 13 residues long. Trimming stripped 0 bases from V and 5 bases from J, with 7 bases between. The germline CDR1 and CDR2 sequences are MGHRA and YSYEKL.

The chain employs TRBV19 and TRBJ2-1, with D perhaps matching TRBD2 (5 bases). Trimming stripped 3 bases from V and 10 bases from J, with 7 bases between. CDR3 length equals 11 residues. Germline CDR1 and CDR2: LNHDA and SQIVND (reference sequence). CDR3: CASSISVEQFF. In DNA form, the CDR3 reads TGTGCCAGTAGTATTAGCGTCGAGCAGTTCTTC.

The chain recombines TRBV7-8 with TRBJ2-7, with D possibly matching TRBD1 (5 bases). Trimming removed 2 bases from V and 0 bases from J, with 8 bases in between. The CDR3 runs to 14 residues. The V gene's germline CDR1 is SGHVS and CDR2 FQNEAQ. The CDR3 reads CASSLPGNSYEQYF. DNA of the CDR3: TGTGCCAGCAGCTTACCAGGGAACTCCTACGAGCAGTACTTC.

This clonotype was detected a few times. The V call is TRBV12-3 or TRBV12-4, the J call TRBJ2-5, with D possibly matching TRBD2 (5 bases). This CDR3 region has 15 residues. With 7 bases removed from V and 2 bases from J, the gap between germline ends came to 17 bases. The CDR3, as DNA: TGTGCCAGCACCTTGATCCCGGGATCACAAGAGACCCAGTACTTC. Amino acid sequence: CASTLIPGSQETQYF.

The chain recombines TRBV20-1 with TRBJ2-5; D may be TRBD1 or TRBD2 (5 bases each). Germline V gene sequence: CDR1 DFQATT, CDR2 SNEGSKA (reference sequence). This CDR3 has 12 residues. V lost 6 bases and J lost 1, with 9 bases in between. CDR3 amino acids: CSAGTAQETQYF. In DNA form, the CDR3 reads TGCAGTGCAGGGACGGCCCAAGAGACCCAGTACTTC.

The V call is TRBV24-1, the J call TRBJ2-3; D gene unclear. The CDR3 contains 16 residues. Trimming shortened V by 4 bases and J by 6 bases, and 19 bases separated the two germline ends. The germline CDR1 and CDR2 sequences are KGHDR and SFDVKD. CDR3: CATSDPGSAKVDTQYF. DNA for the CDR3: TGTGCCACCAGTGACCCCGGGTCCGCTAAGGTGGATACGCAGTATTTT.

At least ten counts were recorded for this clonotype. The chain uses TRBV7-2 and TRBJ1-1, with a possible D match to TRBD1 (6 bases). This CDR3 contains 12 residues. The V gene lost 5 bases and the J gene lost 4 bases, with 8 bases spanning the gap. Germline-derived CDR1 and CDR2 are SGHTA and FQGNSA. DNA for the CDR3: TGTGCCAGCAGCCAGGGGCCCACTGAAGCTTTCTTT. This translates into CASSQGPTEAFF.

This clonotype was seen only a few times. CDR3 DNA sequence: TGTGCCAGCAGCCTCGACACCGACAGATACGAGCAGTACGTC. Amino acid sequence: CASSLDTDRYEQYV. V and J are TRBV5-4 and TRBJ2-7, with D perhaps TRBD1 (5 bases). Germline lookup yields CDR1 SGHNT and CDR2 YYREEE (reference sequence). CDR3 length equals 14 residues. V was pared by 4 bases and J by 4 bases, with 15 bases between.

CDR3 in amino acids: CASSWGSGLNTEAFF. The CDR3 DNA is TGCGCCAGCAGCTGGGGATCGGGACTGAACACTGAAGCTTTCTTT. V usage is TRBV5-1 and J usage is TRBJ1-1, with TRBD1 as a possible D gene (5 bases). The CDR3 sequence is 15 residues long. The V and J ends lost 3 bases and 0 bases respectively, with 12 bases between them. Germline CDR1 is SGHRS and CDR2 is YFSETQ.

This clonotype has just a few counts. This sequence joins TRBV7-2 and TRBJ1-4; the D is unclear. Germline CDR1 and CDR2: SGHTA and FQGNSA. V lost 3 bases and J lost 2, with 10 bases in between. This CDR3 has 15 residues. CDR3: CASSFQSLTNEKLFF. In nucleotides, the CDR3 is TGTGCCAGCAGCTTTCAAAGCTTGACTAATGAAAAACTGTTTTTT. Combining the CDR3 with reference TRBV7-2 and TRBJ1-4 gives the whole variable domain GAGVSQSPSNKVTEKGKDVELRCDPISGHTALYWYRQSLGQGLEFLIYFQGNSAPDKSGLPSDRFSAERTGGSVSTLTIQRTQQEDSAVYLCASSFQSLTNEKLFFGSGTQLSVL.

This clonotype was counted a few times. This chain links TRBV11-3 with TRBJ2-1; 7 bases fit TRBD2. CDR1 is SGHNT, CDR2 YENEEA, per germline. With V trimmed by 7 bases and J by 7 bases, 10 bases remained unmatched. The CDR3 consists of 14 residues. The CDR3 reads CASKLSSGGNEQFF. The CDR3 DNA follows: TGTGCCAGCAAACTTAGTTCGGGGGGTAATGAGCAGTTCTTC. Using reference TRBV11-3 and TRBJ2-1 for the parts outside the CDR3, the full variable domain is EAGVVQSPRYKIIEKKQPVAFWCNPISGHNTLYWYLQNLGQGPELLIRYENEEAVDDSQLPKDRFSAERLKGVDSTLKIQPAELGDSAVYLCASKLSSGGNEQFFGPGTRLTVL.

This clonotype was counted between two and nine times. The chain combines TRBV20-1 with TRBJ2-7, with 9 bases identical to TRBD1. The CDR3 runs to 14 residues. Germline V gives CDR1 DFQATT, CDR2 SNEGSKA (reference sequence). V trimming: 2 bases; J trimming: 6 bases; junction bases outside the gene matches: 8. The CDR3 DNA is TGCAGTGCTAGATCTGGGACAGGGCTAGGCGAGCAGTACTTC. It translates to CSARSGTGLGEQYF.

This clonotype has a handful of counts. The CDR3 coding sequence is TGTGCCACCAGAGCGAGCGACCCGAACACTGAAGCTTTCTTT. It yields the protein CATRASDPNTEAFF. The chain uses TRBV24-1 and TRBJ1-1; D remains unclear. CDR1 is KGHDR and CDR2 is SFDVKD in the germline V gene. Trimming removed 7 bases from V and 1 base from J, with 12 bases in between. CDR3 size: 14 residues.

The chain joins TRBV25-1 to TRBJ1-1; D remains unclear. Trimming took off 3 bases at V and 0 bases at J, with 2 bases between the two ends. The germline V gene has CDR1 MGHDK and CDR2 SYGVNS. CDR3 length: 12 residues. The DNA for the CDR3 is TGTGCCAGCAGTGATGTGAACACTGAAGCTTTCTTT. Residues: CASSDVNTEAFF. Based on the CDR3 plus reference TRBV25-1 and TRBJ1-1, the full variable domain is EADIYQTPRYLVIGTGKKITLECSQTMGHDKMYWYQQDPGMELHLIHYSYGVNSTEKGDLSSESTVSRIRTEHFPLTLESARPSHTSQYLCASSDVNTEAFFGQGTRLTVV.

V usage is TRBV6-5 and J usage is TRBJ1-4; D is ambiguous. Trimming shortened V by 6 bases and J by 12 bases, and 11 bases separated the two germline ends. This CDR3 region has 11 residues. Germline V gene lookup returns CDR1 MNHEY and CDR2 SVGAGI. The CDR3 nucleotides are TGTGCCAGCAGCGATAGACACCAACTGTTTTTT. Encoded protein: CASSDRHQLFF.

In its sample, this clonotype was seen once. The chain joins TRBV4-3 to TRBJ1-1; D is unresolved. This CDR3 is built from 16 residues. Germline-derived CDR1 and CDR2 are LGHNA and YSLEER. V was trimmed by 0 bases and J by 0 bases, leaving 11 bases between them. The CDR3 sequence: CASSQDRVLMNTEAFF. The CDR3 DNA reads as TGCGCCAGCAGCCAAGACAGAGTTCTGATGAACACTGAAGCTTTCTTT.